Below, one T cell receptor beta chain is given with its context. The data were obtained in a study of CD8 T cells in Susac syndrome. TCR beta from blood CD8+ and CD4+ T cells was sequenced. Control patients had untreated stable or active relapsing-remitting multiple sclerosis by revised McDonald criteria. The CD8+ and CD4+ T cells were negatively isolated, with the TEMRA cells enriched by FACS. This CDR3 comprises 17 residues. Trimming removed 7 bases from V and 4 bases from J, with 23 bases in between. Germline V gives CDR1 SGHKS, CDR2 YYEKEE (reference sequence). Random-hexamer reverse transcription was applied to about 0.45 to 1 ug RNA. With immunoSEQ multiplex PCR, TCR beta CDR3 was amplified across 54 Vbeta and 13 Jbeta. TCRdb reprocessed the immunoSEQ multiplex PCR reads with MiXCR, giving one entry per CDR3 protein. Found here are some 400,000 distinct CDR3 sequences, approximately 89% of them singletons; the top ten hold about 0.12%.

The sequence was obtained from a human donor with multiple sclerosis. V usage is TRBV5-5 and J usage is TRBJ1-4; tentative D call: TRBD1 (6 bases). Sequencing input: CD8+ T cells from PBMCs. The CDR3 loop is CASQQYAGHRDNEKLFF. The CDR3 bases are TGTGCCAGCCAACAATATGCAGGACACAGGGATAATGAAAAACTGTTTTTT.